The subject of this entry is one T cell receptor beta chain. Its recognized antigen is unknown. Sequences SGHTA (CDR1) and FQGNSA (CDR2) are obtained from the germline V gene. The CDR3 runs 15 residues from the cysteine to the phenylalanine. The protein alone is recorded here. Sequencer: Illumina HiSeq 2000. TCR beta cDNA libraries were prepared using 5'RACE template switching, which introduced a universal primer site and unique molecular identifiers. cDNA synthesis was primed from the TCR beta constant segment and was followed by two successive PCR amplification steps. On the authors' methods: MIGEC was used to demultiplex reads and group the reads by UMI, and MiTCR was used to assemble and quantify clonotypes. To exclude erroneous sequences, only TCR cDNA sequences supported by at least two reads were retained. The tcR package was used for downstream repertoire analysis, with clonotypes matched between fractions based on CDR3 nucleotide sequence plus V segment. VDJmatch was used to annotate antigen specificity against VDJdb, with one amino acid substitution allowed in CDR3. Each CDR3 protein sequence appears as one entry after TCRdb reprocessed the reads, and no DNA is included. In this record, the V and J calls reflect TCRdb's handling and not the investigators' own analysis. The data table for this sample lists some 410,000 distinct CDR3 sequences. The ten largest clones add up to about 7.3% of the sample.

The data derive from a study of T cells expressing NK-cell markers (TCRdb year 2020). General notes on the study: In sorted CD3+CD56+NKG2C+, CD3+CD56+NKG2C- and CD3+CD56-NKG2C+ T-cell subsets from several donors, TCR beta-chain repertoires were profiled. The eight sequenced donors were randomly selected healthy volunteers, three men and five women. Of the eight sequenced donors, seven were found to be HCMV-seropositive and one was found to be HCMV-seronegative. The libraries were sequenced on Illumina HiSeq 2000/2500, MiSeq or NextSeq, producing 2 x 150 bp reads. The investigation overall reported the following: Those dominant clonotypes were again the most abundant among CD3+CD56-NKG2C+ cells in four donors, at 28.3-60.1%. In about 6 donors, the dominant CD3+CD56+NKG2C+ clonotypes were found to rank among the top 10 CD8+ clonotypes and to make up about 1.0-7.0% of CD8+ T cells. Whether the expanded NKG2C-expressing T cell clones were specific for HCMV antigens remained unclear.

To determine HCMV serostatus, a commercial ELISA kit was used to detect HCMV-specific IgG in serum. Peripheral blood mononuclear cells were isolated from blood by Ficoll density gradient centrifugation. The chain is made from TRBV7-2 and TRBJ2-1; as DNA is missing, the TRBD2 call by TCRdb cannot be tested. This TCR derives from a woman between 18 and 75 years old in good health. The specimen sequenced was blood T cells: a sorted CD56 or NKG2C T cell subset, CD4+ or CD8+ T cells, or bulk PBMC T cells (not recorded which). CDR3 protein: CASRFTSGRGNEQFF.